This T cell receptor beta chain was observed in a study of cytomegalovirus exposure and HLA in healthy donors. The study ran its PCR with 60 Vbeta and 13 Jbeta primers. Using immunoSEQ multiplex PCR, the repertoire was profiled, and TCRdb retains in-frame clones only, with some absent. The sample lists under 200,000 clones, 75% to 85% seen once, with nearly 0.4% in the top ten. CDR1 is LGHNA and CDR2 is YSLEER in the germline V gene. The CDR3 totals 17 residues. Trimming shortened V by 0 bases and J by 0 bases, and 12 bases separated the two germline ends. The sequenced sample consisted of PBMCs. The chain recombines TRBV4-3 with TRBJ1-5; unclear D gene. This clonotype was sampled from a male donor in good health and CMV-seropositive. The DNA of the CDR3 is TGCGCCAGCAGCCAAGATCGGGGATTTGGTAGCAATCAGCCCCAGCATTTT. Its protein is CASSQDRGFGSNQPQHF.